A single sample is the source of the 27 T cell receptor beta chains below, sequenced in a study of OX40 agonist ivuxolimab in advanced cancers. Assay used: immunoSEQ multiplex PCR; TCRdb lists only in-frame clones, some missing. The top ten clones hold roughly 31% of a sample with approximately 10,000 clones, around 80% of them seen once. This specimen consisted of CD4+ or CD8+ T cells sorted from blood, obtained in a trial of the OX40 agonist ivuxolimab. The source of these receptors is an adult with an advanced solid tumor such as melanoma, head and neck, liver or kidney cancer.

V and J are TRBV2 and TRBJ1-4; D might be TRBD1 (6 bases). This CDR3 is built from 17 residues. The V end was cut by 5 bases, the J end by 0 bases, with 16 bases between. Germline V gene sequence: CDR1 SNHLY, CDR2 FYNNEI. In nucleotides, the CDR3 is TGTGCCAGCAGTCCCAGACAGGACATCGCAACTAATGAAAAACTGTTTTTT. Translation gives CASSPRQDIATNEKLFF.

In the case of this clone: The junction does not match germline at one end; this may be a read error. This specimen includes other DNA sequences encoding the same CDR3. CDR3 nucleotides: TGTGCCAGCAGCTGGGGAGTACAATTAAGCACGGATACGCAGTATTTT. Translating gives CASSWGVQLSTDTQYF. The gene calls are TRBV5-6 and TRBJ2-3, with a weak D call TRBD2 (5 bases). CDR1 and CDR2 (germline): SGHDT, YYEEEE. The length of the CDR3 is 16 residues.

The V and J genes are TRBV4-2 and TRBJ1-5; 9 nucleotides agree with TRBD1. This CDR3 has 15 residues. The germline V gene has CDR1 LGHNA and CDR2 YNFKEQ. The junction had 4 bases not matched to a gene; V was cut back by 0 bases and J by 7 bases. The CDR3 region is CASSQEGQGTQPQHF. As DNA, the CDR3 is TGTGCCAGCAGCCAAGAGGGACAGGGAACCCAGCCCCAGCATTTT.

The CDR3 DNA follows: TGCGCCAGCACCCCGCAGGGGTCCCCCTACGAGCAGTACTTC. Its translation is CASTPQGSPYEQYF. The V and J genes are TRBV10-2 and TRBJ2-7; the D gene is possibly TRBD1 (6 bases). The CDR3 is 14 residues long. The V gene's germline CDR1 is WSHSY and CDR2 SAAADI. Trimming left V 7 bases short and J 2 bases short, with 15 bases between.

With regard to this clone: Other DNA variants within this sample encode the same CDR3. The V call is TRBV7-2, the J call TRBJ1-5; D uncertain. V lost 1 base and J lost 4, with 11 bases in between. Germline-derived CDR1 and CDR2 are SGHTA and FQGNSA. The CDR3 length is 15 residues. Here the CDR3 DNA reads TGTGCCAGCAGCTTAGGAGGGTTTGGTAATCAGCCCCAGCATTTT. This sequence encodes CASSLGGFGNQPQHF.

The chain employs TRBV19 and TRBJ2-5; D not resolved. Trimming left V 4 bases short and J 7 bases short, with 10 bases between. The CDR3 is 12 residues long. Germline V gene data show CDR1 as LNHDA and CDR2 as SQIVND (reference sequence). The CDR3: CASSKALGTQYF. The CDR3 region has the DNA TGTGCCAGTAGTAAGGCTCTCGGGACCCAGTACTTC. Full variable domain (outside the CDR3, taken from reference TRBV19 and TRBJ2-5): DGGITQSPKYLFRKEGQNVTLSCEQNLNHDAMYWYRQDPGQGLRLIYYSQIVNDFQKGDIAEGYSVSREKKESFPLTVTSAQKNPTAFYLCASSKALGTQYFGPGTRLLVL.

The chain employs TRBV7-9 and TRBJ2-1; TRBD2 aligns across 9 bases. V lost 5 bases and J lost 1; bases outside the gene matches: 6. The CDR3 extends over 16 amino acids. Germline V gene lookup returns CDR1 SEHNR and CDR2 FQNEAQ (reference sequence). In nucleotides, the CDR3 is TGTGCCAGCAGCCCTCCCAGCGGGAGGTCCTACAATGAGCAGTTCTTC. Its protein product is CASSPPSGRSYNEQFF.

The rearrangement links TRBV11-3 to TRBJ2-1; D uncertain. V gave up 0 bases and J gave up 5 bases, with 14 bases separating them. Germline CDR1 SGHNT, CDR2 YENEEA. This CDR3 comprises 16 residues. In DNA, the CDR3 is TGTGCCAGCAGCTTAGACGCCCGGTGGTCCCACAATGAGCAGTTCTTC. It codes for CASSLDARWSHNEQFF.

The chain is built from TRBV25-1 and TRBJ2-7; D call uncertain. Germline CDR1 is MGHDK and CDR2 is SYGVNS. V lost 3 bases to trimming and J lost 3 bases, with 9 bases between them. The CDR3 has 13 residues. CDR3 bases: TGTGCCAGCAGTGACGCAGGAAACTACGAGCAGTACTTC. Translating gives CASSDAGNYEQYF.

This chain uses TRBV5-6 with TRBJ2-7, with D possibly matching TRBD1 (6 bases). The V gene lost 3 bases and the J gene lost 3 bases, with 16 bases spanning the gap. Germline V gives CDR1 SGHDT, CDR2 YYEEEE. The length of the CDR3 is 15 residues. CDR3 residues: CASSSLTGPGYEQYF. The CDR3 DNA sequence: TGTGCCAGCAGCTCTCTGACAGGTCCGGGCTACGAGCAGTACTTC.

The chain is built from TRBV7-9 and TRBJ2-2; 10 bases agree with TRBD1. The CDR3 contains 15 residues. From germline, CDR1 is SEHNR and CDR2 FQNEAQ (reference sequence). V lost 5 bases to trimming and J lost 3 bases; unmatched junction nucleotides: 3. The CDR3 DNA sequence: TGTGCCAGCAGCGGCGGACAGGGGGACACCGGGGAGCTGTTTTTT. This encodes CASSGGQGDTGELFF. The variable domain in full, with the rest retrieved from reference TRBV7-9 and TRBJ2-2, is DTGVSQNPRHKITKRGQNVTFRCDPISEHNRLYWYRQTLGQGPEFLTYFQNEAQLEKSRLLSDRFSAERPKGSFSTLEIQRTEQGDSAMYLCASSGGQGDTGELFFGEGSRLTVL.

This clone was seen just once. As the CDR3 is not closed by the conserved phenylalanine or tryptophan, this likely results from a read error. The chain has TRBV5-1 and TRBJ1-2; 7 bases fit TRBD1. With V trimmed by 0 bases and J by 8 bases, 13 bases remained unmatched. Germline V gene sequence: CDR1 SGHRS, CDR2 YFSETQ. This CDR3 is 16 amino acids long. The CDR3 sequence: CASSLEGAGLERGYTV. The CDR3 DNA is TGCGCCAGCAGCTTGGAGGGGGCGGGACTGGAGAGAGGCTACACCGTC.

In DNA form, the CDR3 reads TGTGCCAGCTCACCACAGGGATCTAGCACAGATACGCAGTATTTT. Translating gives CASSPQGSSTDTQYF. This chain connects TRBV18 to TRBJ2-3; no clear D. Between the trimmed V and J ends, which lost 1 base and 0 bases, there was a span of 8 bases. There are 15 residues in the CDR3. Germline V CDR1 and CDR2: KGHSH, LQKENI.

This chain links TRBV5-6 with TRBJ2-7, with D uncertain. V gave up 4 bases and J gave up 4 bases, with 9 bases separating them. The germline V gene encodes CDR1 SGHDT and CDR2 YYEEEE. This CDR3 is built from 12 residues. The CDR3 region is CASSRAYYEQYF. Here the CDR3 DNA reads TGTGCCAGCAGCCGCGCTTATTACGAGCAGTACTTC.

CDR3 coding DNA: TGTGCCAGCAGCCTAACCCGGGACAACGGGGAGCTGTTTTTT. It yields the protein CASSLTRDNGELFF. This sequence joins TRBV4-2 and TRBJ2-2; a possible D gene is TRBD1 (6 bases). The germline CDR1 and CDR2 sequences are LGHNA and YNFKEQ. Trimming took 4 bases from V and 7 from J, leaving 13 bases between them. The CDR3 extends over 14 amino acids.

The CDR3 is CASSGYRGSGVYEQYF. The CDR3 DNA is TGTGCCAGCAGTGGATACAGGGGGTCGGGGGTCTACGAGCAGTACTTC. V gene TRBV2 combines with J gene TRBJ2-5; 8 bases agree with TRBD1. The assigned J gene may be wrong: the sequence end matches TRBJ2-7 better. The CDR3 sequence is 16 residues long. In germline, CDR1 is SNHLY, CDR2 FYNNEI.

V gene TRBV27 combines with J gene TRBJ2-1; no reliable D call. V was trimmed by 5 bases and J by 4 bases, leaving 9 bases between them. This CDR3 has 13 residues. Germline V lookup: CDR1 MNHEY, CDR2 SMNVEV (reference sequence). This CDR3 reads CASSRLAYNEQFF. The CDR3 DNA sequence: TGTGCCAGCAGTCGTTTGGCTTACAATGAGCAGTTCTTC.

The CDR3 is CASSGERQGSTNEKLFF. Written as DNA, the CDR3 is TGTGCCAGCTCTGGTGAGAGACAGGGGTCAACTAATGAAAAACTGTTTTTT. The J gene is TRBJ1-4, the V gene TRBV18, with 8 bases aligning to TRBD1. The CDR3 has 17 residues. The ends lost 6 bases at V and 0 bases at J; junction bases unmatched: 9. CDR1 is KGHSH, CDR2 LQKENI, per germline.

The J gene is TRBJ1-4, the V gene TRBV9; 7 nucleotides line up with TRBD1. V was pared by 0 bases and J by 3 bases, with 5 bases of the junction left unmatched. This CDR3 has 16 residues. CDR1 SGDLS and CDR2 YYNGEE come from the germline V gene. CDR3 amino acids: CASSVGLGTANEKLFF. In nucleotides, the CDR3 is TGTGCCAGCAGCGTAGGACTTGGGACAGCTAATGAAAAACTGTTTTTT.

The gene calls are TRBV19 and TRBJ1-2; possible D gene TRBD1, 6 bases. The V end lost 7 bases, the J end lost 3 bases, and 12 bases lay between the germline ends. The CDR3 spans 13 residues. Germline V gene sequence: CDR1 LNHDA, CDR2 SQIVND (reference sequence). The chain's CDR3 is CASTGTRDYGYTF. The CDR3, as DNA: TGTGCCAGTACGGGGACACGGGACTATGGCTACACCTTC.

V gene TRBV15 combines with J gene TRBJ2-7; weak D call: TRBD2 (7 bases). V dropped 3 bases and J dropped 0 bases, with 15 bases sitting between them. Germline CDR1 and CDR2: LNHNV and YYDKDF (reference sequence). The CDR3 spans 16 residues. CDR3 nucleotide sequence: TGTGCCACCAGCAGGAGGGGGGGGGAACACTCCTACGAGCAGTACTTC. Translating gives CATSRRGGEHSYEQYF.

V is TRBV2 and J is TRBJ2-7, with TRBD2 matching 7 bases. Looked up from germline, CDR1 is SNHLY and CDR2 is FYNNEI. After removal of 8 bases from V and 6 bases from J, the junction contained 7 bases not matched to a gene. The CDR3 length is 12 residues. CDR3 protein: CASGTNGIEQYF. The CDR3 DNA is TGTGCCAGCGGGACTAACGGGATCGAGCAGTACTTC.

This chain uses TRBV5-6 with TRBJ1-6; the D is unclear. This CDR3 spans 15 amino acids. V was trimmed by 0 bases and J by 6 bases, leaving 10 bases between them. The germline CDR1 and CDR2 sequences are SGHDT and YYEEEE. The chain's CDR3 is CASSLGRKFNSPLHF. The CDR3 DNA reads as TGTGCCAGCAGCTTGGGACGGAAATTTAATTCACCCCTCCACTTT.

The chain joins TRBV9 to TRBJ2-3, with unresolved D. Trimming pared 4 bases from V and 1 base from J, leaving 7 bases between. The V gene's germline CDR1 is SGDLS and CDR2 YYNGEE. This CDR3 is 13 amino acids long. As DNA, the CDR3 is TGTGCCAGCAGCCCCATAGGCACAGATACGCAGTATTTT. It is translated as CASSPIGTDTQYF. Drawing the rest from reference TRBV9 and TRBJ2-3, the complete variable domain is DSGVTQTPKHLITATGQRVTLRCSPRSGDLSVYWYQQSLDQGLQFLIQYYNGEERAKGNILERFSAQQFPDLHSELNLSSLELGDSALYFCASSPIGTDTQYFGPGTRLTVL.

This clone occurred once. The chain employs TRBV6-4 and TRBJ1-1; no clear D. Trimming left V 0 bases short and J 4 bases short, with 9 bases between. CDR3 length equals 14 residues. Per germline, CDR1 MRHNA and CDR2 SNTAGT. The CDR3 region has the DNA TGTGCCAGCAGTGACTCGAATCGGGGCACTGAAGCTTTCTTT. This encodes CASSDSNRGTEAFF.

This clone was seen just once. The chain uses TRBV4-1 and TRBJ2-7; D not resolved. With 4 bases removed from V and 0 bases from J, the gap between germline ends came to 7 bases. Germline values: CDR1 MGHRA, CDR2 YSYEKL. The CDR3 consists of 13 residues. The CDR3 DNA reads as TGCGCCAGCAGCCCACAGAACTCCTACGAGCAGTACTTC. Encoded protein: CASSPQNSYEQYF.

This clone has just a few counts. The chain recombines TRBV28 with TRBJ1-5; D unresolved. The CDR3 spans 15 residues. Germline-derived CDR1 and CDR2 are MDHEN and SYDVKM. Trimming pared 2 bases from V and 9 bases from J, leaving 17 bases between. CDR3 loop: CASSLSRSGQRPQHF. CDR3 sequence (DNA): TGTGCCAGCAGTTTAAGTCGGAGCGGCCAGAGGCCCCAGCATTTT. Full variable domain (outside the CDR3, taken from reference TRBV28 and TRBJ1-5): DVKVTQSSRYLVKRTGEKVFLECVQDMDHENMFWYRQDPGLGLRLIYFSYDVKMKEKGDIPEGYSVSREKKERFSLILESASTNQTSMYLCASSLSRSGQRPQHFGDGTRLSIL.